This TCR beta chain appears in the sequencing data of a study of cytomegalovirus exposure and HLA in healthy donors. Looking at the study overall: The 120 or so validation repertoires used a platform that matched the one used for the approximately 620 first-cohort repertoires, as a later analysis reported.

Trimming pared 6 bases from V and 7 bases from J, leaving 9 bases between. This CDR3 region has 11 residues. Germline CDR1 reads ENHRY; CDR2 reads SYGVKD. Repertoires were generated with immunoSEQ multiplex PCR, while TCRdb's copy carries only in-frame clones and drops some. The sample gives some 120,000 clones, approximately 90% of which show up once; about 1.9% is in the top ten. The study's findings and limits: Rare TCR sequences dominated, though some public TCRs recurred in many donors.

Turning to this clone: The antigen remains undetermined.

This chain links TRBV10-3 with TRBJ1-1; D is uncertain. The sequencing input was PBMCs. This receptor was identified in a young woman in good health and CMV-seronegative. The CDR3 DNA sequence: TGTGCCATCAGCGACCGGAGTGAAGCTTTCTTT. Its protein is CAISDRSEAFF.